This T cell receptor beta chain was identified during a study of CD8 T cells in ankylosing spondylitis. This clonotype was seen ten or more times. TCRdb redid the calling of the 5' RACE reads with MiXCR, one entry per CDR3 protein. This table has some 71,000 distinct CDR3 sequences, about 5% appearing once. The receptor comes from a male donor with ankylosing spondylitis or in good health (not recorded which). Sequenced input: blood, either unsorted or a sorted T cell fraction (not recorded which).

Written as DNA, the CDR3 is TGTGCCAGCAGTTACTTCGCTACCTATGGCTACACCTTC. Translating it yields CASSYFATYGYTF. The chain uses TRBV6-2 or TRBV6-3 and TRBJ1-2, with D uncertain. This CDR3 is 13 amino acids long. CDR1 MNHEY and CDR2 SVGEGT come from the germline V gene. V was clipped by 1 base and J by 4 bases, with 7 bases between them.